Here is one T cell receptor (beta chain) with its context. What it binds is not known. Assay: immunoSEQ multiplex PCR; the TCRdb copy retains only in-frame clones and omits some. The table lists about 200,000 clones, about 81% of them singletons. The CDR3 contains 11 residues. CDR1 MDHEN and CDR2 SYDVKM come from the germline V gene. Germline trimming cut 10 bases from V and 4 bases from J; bases unmatched to any gene: 2. These data are taken from a study of cytomegalovirus exposure and HLA in healthy donors. Study-level results: Subsequent analysis showed first-cohort TCR clusters tending to co-occur in more than 95 validation repertoires. Reports indicated that the classifier achieved high specificity and sensitivity in diagnosing cytomegalovirus status. In vitro experiments confirmed that three CMV-associated chains were specific for CMV antigens.

Specimen: PBMCs. The chain joins TRBV28 to TRBJ1-1; 8 bases align to TRBD1. The receptor's source is a woman younger than 45 in good health and CMV-seronegative. The CDR3 reads CATQGATEAFF. CDR3 bases: TGTGCCACCCAGGGGGCCACTGAAGCTTTCTTT.